Listed below are T cell receptor beta chains from one sample, sequenced in a study of type 1 regulatory T cells. Their specific antigens are unknown. TCRdb re-called the reads through MiXCR, storing one row per CDR3 protein. Among about 65,000 distinct CDR3 sequences listed, 49% were seen once. The material sequenced was cultured non-Tr1 T cells, either the whole culture or a sorted T cell fraction (not recorded which). These receptors were taken from a human donor in good health. The CDR3 runs from the conserved cysteine through the conserved F or W. The order of the fields is clone size, D gene, J gene, V gene, CDR3 DNA, CDR3 protein. The D gene is left open where the match is weak. Not every row has a clone size; where given, it reads once, few, many or a size class.

size: -
D: TRBD2
J: TRBJ2-1
V: TRBV2
DNA: TGTGCCAGCAGTGAATACCTAGCGGAGGGAGGTGAGCAGTTCTTC
CDR3: CASSEYLAEGGEQFF

size: -
D: -
J: TRBJ1-2
V: TRBV19
DNA: TGTGCCAGTAGTATAGAGTACCAATACCCGGACTATGGCTACACCTTC
CDR3: CASSIEYQYPDYGYTF

size: -
D: TRBD1
J: TRBJ2-4
V: TRBV5-1
DNA: TGCGCCAGCAGCTCCTACAGGGGACGTGAAAACATTCAGTACTTC
CDR3: CASSSYRGRENIQYF

size: -
D: TRBD1
J: TRBJ2-5
V: TRBV20-1
DNA: TGCAGTGCTAGAGATCCAGGGGGCGGGGAGACCCAGTACTTC
CDR3: CSARDPGGGETQYF

size: few
D: -
J: TRBJ2-3
V: TRBV12-3/TRBV12-4
DNA: TGTGCCAGCAGTTTTTTCCAGCAGGGCACAGATACGCAGTATTTT
CDR3: CASSFFQQGTDTQYF

size: few
D: -
J: TRBJ1-5
V: TRBV3-1
DNA: TGTGCCAGCAGCCTAGGACACGGTCCGCGGGATCAGCCCCAGCATTTT
CDR3: CASSLGHGPRDQPQHF

size: -
D: -
J: TRBJ2-1
V: TRBV5-1
DNA: TGCGCCAGCAGCCTCCATATGGACAGCCCGGGCGGGGATGAGCAGTTCTTC
CDR3: CASSLHMDSPGGDEQFF

size: -
D: -
J: TRBJ2-7
V: TRBV3-1
DNA: TGTGCCAGCAGCCAAAGCGAGGGCTACGAGCAGTACTTC
CDR3: CASSQSEGYEQYF

size: few
D: -
J: TRBJ2-2
V: TRBV20-1
DNA: TGCAGTGCTAAAACAGGGTCCGGGGAGCTGTTTTTT
CDR3: CSAKTGSGELFF

size: -
D: TRBD1
J: TRBJ1-2
V: TRBV7-2
DNA: TGTGCCAGCAGCTTGGGACAGGGGGGAAACTATGGCTACACCTTC
CDR3: CASSLGQGGNYGYTF

size: few
D: -
J: TRBJ2-3
V: TRBV19
DNA: TGTGCCAGTACCCAAGGTCAGGGAAGCCACACAGATACGCAGTATTTT
CDR3: CASTQGQGSHTDTQYF

size: -
D: -
J: TRBJ1-5
V: TRBV2
DNA: TGTGCCAGCACCTCGGACAGCCCAAATCAGCCCCAGCATTTT
CDR3: CASTSDSPNQPQHF

size: -
D: -
J: TRBJ2-6
V: TRBV5-1
DNA: TGCGCCAGCAGCTTGGATGCTTCTGGGGACAACGTCCTGACTTTC
CDR3: CASSLDASGDNVLTF

size: few
D: -
J: TRBJ1-6
V: TRBV11-2
DNA: TGTGCCAGCAGCTCGAACAGCCAAAATTCACCCCTCCACTTT
CDR3: CASSSNSQNSPLHF

size: few
D: -
J: TRBJ2-7
V: TRBV7-2
DNA: TGTGCCAGCAGCTTAGGGACGATGAGCTCCTACGAGCAGTACTTC
CDR3: CASSLGTMSSYEQYF

size: many
D: TRBD1
J: TRBJ2-7
V: TRBV28
DNA: TGTGCCAGCAGTTCGGGACAGCCCCGCTCCTACGAGCAGTACTTC
CDR3: CASSSGQPRSYEQYF

size: -
D: -
J: TRBJ2-3
V: TRBV20-1
DNA: TGCAGTGCGATATGGGCTAGGGAAACGCAGTATTTT
CDR3: CSAIWARETQYF

size: few
D: -
J: TRBJ1-6
V: TRBV20-1
DNA: TGCAGTGCTAGAGATAGGGTCAGGGTTAGTTCACCCCTCCACTTT
CDR3: CSARDRVRVSSPLHF

size: -
D: -
J: TRBJ1-1
V: TRBV7-8
DNA: TGTGCCAGCAGCTTAGATGGGAGGACTGAAGCTTTCTTT
CDR3: CASSLDGRTEAFF

size: -
D: TRBD1
J: TRBJ2-3
V: TRBV6-2/TRBV6-3
DNA: TGTGCCAGCAGCCGCGGGACAGGGGTTTATACAGATACGCAGTATTTT
CDR3: CASSRGTGVYTDTQYF

size: few
D: TRBD1
J: TRBJ2-2
V: TRBV5-5
DNA: TGTGCCAGCAGCAGCCGACAGGGGAGAGGCACCGGGGAGCTGTTTTTT
CDR3: CASSSRQGRGTGELFF

size: few
D: -
J: TRBJ1-4
V: TRBV20-1
DNA: TGCAGTGCTAGCGGACAGCTTAATGAAAAACTGTTTTTT
CDR3: CSASGQLNEKLFF

size: -
D: -
J: TRBJ2-2
V: TRBV5-5
DNA: TGTGCCAGCAGCTTGGAGGTCGGGGAGCTGTTTTTT
CDR3: CASSLEVGELFF

size: few
D: TRBD1
J: TRBJ2-7
V: TRBV7-9
DNA: TGTGCCAGCAGCTCTACAGGGGACGAGCAGTACTTC
CDR3: CASSSTGDEQYF

size: -
D: TRBD2
J: TRBJ2-5
V: TRBV5-6
DNA: TGTGCCAGCAGCCGGAAGGGAGGGCTGGAGACCCAGTACTTC
CDR3: CASSRKGGLETQYF

size: -
D: -
J: TRBJ1-2
V: TRBV20-1
DNA: TGCAGTGCTAGAAGGCAGAATGGCTACACCTTC
CDR3: CSARRQNGYTF

size: -
D: TRBD2
J: TRBJ2-1
V: TRBV29-1
DNA: TGCAGCGGCCAACCTACGGGACTAGCGGGGGAGTCCTACAATGAGCAGTTCTTC
CDR3: CSGQPTGLAGESYNEQFF

size: -
D: -
J: TRBJ1-1
V: TRBV6-1
DNA: TGTGCCAGCAGTGATACAGGGCCCACTGAAGCTTTCTTT
CDR3: CASSDTGPTEAFF

size: -
D: -
J: TRBJ1-2
V: TRBV12-3/TRBV12-4
DNA: TGTGCCAGCAGTTTATCTACAAACTATGGCTACACCTTC
CDR3: CASSLSTNYGYTF

size: many
D: TRBD2
J: TRBJ2-1
V: TRBV20-1
DNA: TGCAGTAGCGGGGGGTCGTCAGAACACAATGAGCAGTTCTTC
CDR3: CSSGGSSEHNEQFF

size: few
D: -
J: TRBJ2-1
V: TRBV5-1
DNA: TGCGCCAGCAGCTTGGAGGGGGGCAATGAGCAGTTCTTC
CDR3: CASSLEGGNEQFF

size: few
D: TRBD1
J: TRBJ2-5
V: TRBV5-4
DNA: TGTGCCAGCAGCGCCTTGACAGGGGGCGGAGAGACCCAGTACTTC
CDR3: CASSALTGGGETQYF

size: -
D: -
J: TRBJ1-4
V: TRBV20-1
DNA: TGCAGTGCTAGGGGGATACAGGGCGAAAAACTGTTTTTT
CDR3: CSARGIQGEKLFF

size: -
D: -
J: TRBJ2-1
V: TRBV11-2
DNA: TGTGCCAGCAGGAGGGGGTATGAGCAGTTCTTC
CDR3: CASRRGYEQFF

size: few
D: TRBD1
J: TRBJ1-2
V: TRBV7-3
DNA: TGTGCCAGCAGCTTGAGGGGGCTGAACTATGGCTACACCTTC
CDR3: CASSLRGLNYGYTF

size: -
D: -
J: TRBJ1-3
V: TRBV2
DNA: TGTGCCAGCAGTTCCGGAGGAAACGCCATATATTTT
CDR3: CASSSGGNAIYF

size: few
D: -
J: TRBJ2-7
V: TRBV28
DNA: TGTGCCAGCATCCGAGGAGGTAACTCCTACGAGCAGTACTTC
CDR3: CASIRGGNSYEQYF